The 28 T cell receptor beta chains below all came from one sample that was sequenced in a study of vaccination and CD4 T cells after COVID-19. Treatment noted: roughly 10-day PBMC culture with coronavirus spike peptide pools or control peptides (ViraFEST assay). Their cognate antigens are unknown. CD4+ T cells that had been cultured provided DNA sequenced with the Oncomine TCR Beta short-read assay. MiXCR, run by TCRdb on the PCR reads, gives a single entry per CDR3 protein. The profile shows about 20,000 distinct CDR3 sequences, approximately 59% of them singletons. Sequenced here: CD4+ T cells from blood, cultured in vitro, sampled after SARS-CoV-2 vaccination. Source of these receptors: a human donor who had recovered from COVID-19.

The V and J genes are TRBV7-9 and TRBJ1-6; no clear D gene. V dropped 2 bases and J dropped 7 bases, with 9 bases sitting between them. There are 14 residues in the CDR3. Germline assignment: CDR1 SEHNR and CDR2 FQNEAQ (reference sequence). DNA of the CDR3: TGTGCCAGCAGCTTATTATCCTTGAATTCACCCCTCCACTTT. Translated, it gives CASSLLSLNSPLHF. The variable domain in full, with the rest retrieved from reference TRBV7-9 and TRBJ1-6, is DTGVSQNPRHKITKRGQNVTFRCDPISEHNRLYWYRQTLGQGPEFLTYFQNEAQLEKSRLLSDRFSAERPKGSFSTLEIQRTEQGDSAMYLCASSLLSLNSPLHFGNGTRLTVT.

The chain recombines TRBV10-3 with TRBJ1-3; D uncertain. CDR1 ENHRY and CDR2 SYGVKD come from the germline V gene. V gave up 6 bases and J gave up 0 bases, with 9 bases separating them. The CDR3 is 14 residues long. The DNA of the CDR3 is TGTGCCATCAGACCGACCGGCTCTGGAAACACCATATATTTT. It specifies CAIRPTGSGNTIYF.

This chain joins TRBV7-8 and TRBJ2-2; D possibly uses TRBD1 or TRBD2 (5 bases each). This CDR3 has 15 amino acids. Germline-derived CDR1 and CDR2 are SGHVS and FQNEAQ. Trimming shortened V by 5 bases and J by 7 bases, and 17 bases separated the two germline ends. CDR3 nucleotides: TGTGCCAGCAGCCTATCGGGACGGACATACGGGGAGCTGTTTTTT. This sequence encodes CASSLSGRTYGELFF.

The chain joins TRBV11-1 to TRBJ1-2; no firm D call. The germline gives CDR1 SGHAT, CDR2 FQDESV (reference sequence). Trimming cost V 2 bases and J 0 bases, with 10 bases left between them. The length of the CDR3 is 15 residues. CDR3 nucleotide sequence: TGTGCCAGCAGCTTATCACCCGGATCTAACTATGGCTACACCTTC. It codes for CASSLSPGSNYGYTF. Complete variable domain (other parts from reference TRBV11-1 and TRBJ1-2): EAEVAQSPRYKITEKSQAVAFWCDPISGHATLYWYRQILGQGPELLVQFQDESVVDDSQLPKDRFSAERLKGVDSTLKIQPAELGDSAMYLCASSLSPGSNYGYTFGSGTRLTVV.

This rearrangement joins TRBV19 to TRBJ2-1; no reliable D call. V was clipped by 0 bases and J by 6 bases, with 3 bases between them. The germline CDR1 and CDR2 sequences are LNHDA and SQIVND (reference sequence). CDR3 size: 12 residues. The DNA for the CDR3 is TGTGCCAGTAGTATAGAGGGCAATGAGCAGTTCTTC. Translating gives CASSIEGNEQFF.

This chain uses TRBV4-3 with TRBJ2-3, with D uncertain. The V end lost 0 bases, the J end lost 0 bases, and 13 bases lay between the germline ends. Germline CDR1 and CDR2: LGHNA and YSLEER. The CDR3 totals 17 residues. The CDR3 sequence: CASSQDLPASSTDTQYF. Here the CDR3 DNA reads TGCGCCAGCAGCCAAGATCTCCCAGCGTCTAGCACAGATACGCAGTATTTT.

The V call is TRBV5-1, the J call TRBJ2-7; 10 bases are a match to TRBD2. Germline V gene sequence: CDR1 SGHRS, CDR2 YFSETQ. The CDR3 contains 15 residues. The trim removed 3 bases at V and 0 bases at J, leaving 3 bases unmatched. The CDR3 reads CASSWGLASSYEQYF. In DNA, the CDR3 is TGCGCCAGCAGCTGGGGACTAGCGAGCTCCTACGAGCAGTACTTC.

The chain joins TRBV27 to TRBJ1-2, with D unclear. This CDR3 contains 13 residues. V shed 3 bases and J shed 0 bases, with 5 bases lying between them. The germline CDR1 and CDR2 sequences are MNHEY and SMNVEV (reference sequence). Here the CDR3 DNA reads TGTGCCAGCAGTTTCGCAGCTAACTATGGCTACACCTTC. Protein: CASSFAANYGYTF.

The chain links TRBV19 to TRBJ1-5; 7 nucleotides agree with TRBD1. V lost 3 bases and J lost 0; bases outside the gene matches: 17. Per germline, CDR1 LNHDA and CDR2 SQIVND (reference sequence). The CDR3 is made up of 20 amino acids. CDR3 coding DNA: TGTGCCAGTAGTATCCGTAACACCGGGACAGTGTTCTATAGCAATCAGCCCCAGCATTTT. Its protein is CASSIRNTGTVFYSNQPQHF.

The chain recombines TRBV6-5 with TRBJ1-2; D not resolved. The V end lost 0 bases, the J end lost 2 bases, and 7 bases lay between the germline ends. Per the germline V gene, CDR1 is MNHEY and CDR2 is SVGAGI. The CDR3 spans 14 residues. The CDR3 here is CASSYSKRNYGYTF. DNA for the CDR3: TGTGCCAGCAGTTACTCGAAACGGAACTATGGCTACACCTTC.

The DNA for the CDR3 is TGTGCCAGTAGTACAAAGATCCCGCGGCAGAATGAAAAACTGTTTTTT. Its protein is CASSTKIPRQNEKLFF. The J gene is TRBJ1-4, the V gene TRBV19; no definite D call. Looked up from germline, CDR1 is LNHDA and CDR2 is SQIVND (reference sequence). With 4 bases removed from V and 5 bases from J, the gap between germline ends came to 17 bases. The CDR3 is 16 residues long.

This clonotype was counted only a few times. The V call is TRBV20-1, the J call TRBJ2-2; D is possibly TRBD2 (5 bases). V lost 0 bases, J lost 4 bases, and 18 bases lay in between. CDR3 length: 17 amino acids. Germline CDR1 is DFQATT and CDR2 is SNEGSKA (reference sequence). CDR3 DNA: TGCAGTGCTAGAGATATGATGAAGGGAGACGGCACCGGGGAGCTGTTTTTT. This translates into CSARDMMKGDGTGELFF.

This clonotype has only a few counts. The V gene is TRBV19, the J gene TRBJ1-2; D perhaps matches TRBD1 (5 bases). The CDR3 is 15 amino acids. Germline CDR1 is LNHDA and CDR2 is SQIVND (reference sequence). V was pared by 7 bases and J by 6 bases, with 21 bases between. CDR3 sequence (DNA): TGTGCCAGTACCGATGCCAGGGTGGGGTTGGATGGCTACACCTTC. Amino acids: CASTDARVGLDGYTF.

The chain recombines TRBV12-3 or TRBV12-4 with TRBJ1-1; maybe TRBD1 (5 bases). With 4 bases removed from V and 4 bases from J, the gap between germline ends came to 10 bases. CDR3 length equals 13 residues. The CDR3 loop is CASSSGGITEAFF. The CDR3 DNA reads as TGTGCCAGCAGTTCTGGGGGGATCACTGAAGCTTTCTTT.

Here the CDR3 DNA reads TGTGCCAGCAGTCGGTGGCCGAACACTGAAGCTTTCTTT. Translating it yields CASSRWPNTEAFF. This sequence joins TRBV28 and TRBJ1-1; D remains unclear. The germline V and J ends were trimmed by 5 bases and 1 base, with 8 bases remaining between them. Germline-derived CDR1 and CDR2 are MDHEN and SYDVKM. This CDR3 has 13 residues.

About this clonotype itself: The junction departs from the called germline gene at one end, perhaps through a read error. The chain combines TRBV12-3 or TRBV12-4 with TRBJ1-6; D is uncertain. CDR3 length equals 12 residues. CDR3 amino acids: CASRFINSPLHF. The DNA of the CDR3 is TGTGCCAGCCGTTTCATTAATTCACCCCTCCACTTT.

The CDR3 loop reads CSARGASQNSEAFF. The CDR3 DNA follows: TGCAGTGCTAGAGGGGCCTCCCAAAATAGTGAAGCTTTCTTT. The V call is TRBV20-1, the J call TRBJ1-1; D gene unclear. The ends were cut back, 1 base at V and 7 bases at J, with 16 bases in the middle. This CDR3 has 14 residues. Germline-derived CDR1 and CDR2 are DFQATT and SNEGSKA (reference sequence).

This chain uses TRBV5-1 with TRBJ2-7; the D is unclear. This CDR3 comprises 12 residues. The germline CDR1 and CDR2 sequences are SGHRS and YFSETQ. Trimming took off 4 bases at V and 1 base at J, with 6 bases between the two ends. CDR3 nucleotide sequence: TGCGCCAGCAGCGACGGATCCTACGAGCAGTACTTC. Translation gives CASSDGSYEQYF.

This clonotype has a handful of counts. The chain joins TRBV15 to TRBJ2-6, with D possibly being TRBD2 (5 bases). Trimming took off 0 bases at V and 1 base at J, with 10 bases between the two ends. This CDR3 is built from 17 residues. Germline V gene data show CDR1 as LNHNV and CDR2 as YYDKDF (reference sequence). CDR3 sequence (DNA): TGTGCCACCAGCAGAGAAGCCTCGGGGTCTGGGGCCAACGTCCTGACTTTC. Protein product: CATSREASGSGANVLTF.

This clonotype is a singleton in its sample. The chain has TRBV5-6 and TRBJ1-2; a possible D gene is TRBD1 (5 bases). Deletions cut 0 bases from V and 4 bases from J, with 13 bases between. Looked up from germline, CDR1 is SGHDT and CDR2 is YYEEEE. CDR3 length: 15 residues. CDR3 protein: CASSLDAGRGYGYTF. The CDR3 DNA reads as TGTGCCAGCAGCTTGGATGCAGGGAGAGGCTATGGCTACACCTTC.

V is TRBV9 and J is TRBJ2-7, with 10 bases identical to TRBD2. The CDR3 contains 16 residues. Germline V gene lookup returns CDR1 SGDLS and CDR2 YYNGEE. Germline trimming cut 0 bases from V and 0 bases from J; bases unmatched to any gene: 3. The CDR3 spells CASSVGAGGSSYEQYF. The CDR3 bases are TGTGCCAGCAGCGTAGGAGCGGGGGGGAGCTCCTACGAGCAGTACTTC.

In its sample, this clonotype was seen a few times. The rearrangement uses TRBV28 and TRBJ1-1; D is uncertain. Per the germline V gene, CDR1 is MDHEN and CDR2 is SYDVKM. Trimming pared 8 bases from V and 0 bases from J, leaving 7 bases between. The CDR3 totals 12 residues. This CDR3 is CASSPMNTEAFF. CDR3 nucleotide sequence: TGTGCCAGCTCTCCAATGAACACTGAAGCTTTCTTT.

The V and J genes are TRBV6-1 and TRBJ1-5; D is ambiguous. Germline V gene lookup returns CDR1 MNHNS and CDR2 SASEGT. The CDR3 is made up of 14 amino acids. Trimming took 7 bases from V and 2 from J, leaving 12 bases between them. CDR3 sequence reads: CASIPPWGNQPQHF. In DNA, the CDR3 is TGTGCCAGCATTCCGCCTTGGGGCAATCAGCCCCAGCATTTT.

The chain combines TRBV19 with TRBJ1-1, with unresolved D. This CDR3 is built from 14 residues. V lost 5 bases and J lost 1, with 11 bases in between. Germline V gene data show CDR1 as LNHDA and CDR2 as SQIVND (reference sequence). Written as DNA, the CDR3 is TGTGCCAGTAGTCCAAGGACGGAGAACACTGAAGCTTTCTTT. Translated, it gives CASSPRTENTEAFF.

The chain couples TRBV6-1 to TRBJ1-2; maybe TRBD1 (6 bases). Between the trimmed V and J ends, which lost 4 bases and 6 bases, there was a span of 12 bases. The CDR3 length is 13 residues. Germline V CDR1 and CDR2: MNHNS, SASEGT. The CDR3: CASSVRGADGYTF. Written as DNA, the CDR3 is TGTGCCAGCAGTGTAAGGGGGGCCGATGGCTACACCTTC.

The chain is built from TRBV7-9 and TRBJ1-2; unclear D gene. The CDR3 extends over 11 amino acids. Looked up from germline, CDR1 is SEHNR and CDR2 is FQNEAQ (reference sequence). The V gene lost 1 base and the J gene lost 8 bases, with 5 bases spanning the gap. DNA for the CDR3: TGTGCCAGCAGCTTAGTCCGAGGCTACACCTTC. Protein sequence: CASSLVRGYTF.

The CDR3: CASSDSMNTEAFF. CDR3 DNA sequence: TGTGCCAGCAGTGACAGCATGAACACTGAAGCTTTCTTT. The chain links TRBV12-3 or TRBV12-4 to TRBJ1-1; possible D gene TRBD1, 5 bases. The CDR3 length is 13 residues. The V gene lost 5 bases and the J gene lost 0 bases, with 7 bases spanning the gap.

The CDR3 DNA reads as TGTGCCAGCAGCGTAGGGGGTCAACAAGAGACCCAGTACTTC. Encoded protein: CASSVGGQQETQYF. V gene TRBV9 combines with J gene TRBJ2-5; no definite D call. Looked up from germline, CDR1 is SGDLS and CDR2 is YYNGEE. V gave up 0 bases and J gave up 2 bases, with 8 bases separating them. The length of the CDR3 is 14 residues.